This T cell receptor (beta chain) is drawn from a study of CD8+ T cells in alopecia areata. Study at large: Twice a day, 5 to 10 mg of oral tofacitinib was administered to treated patients.

Study-wide results and limits: Sequences from scalp samples also cover resident alphabeta T cells of normal skin. Scalp clonality and expanded CD8+ clones among the top 100 fell significantly with tofacitinib.

Treatment of the sample: oral pan-JAK inhibitor, 5-10 mg twice daily. Turning to this clone: What it binds is not known.

Sequencing templates came from extracted RNA that was reverse transcribed into cDNA. Sequencing was performed with immunoSEQ multiplex PCR; in TCRdb, only in-frame clones are kept and a portion is missing. The data contain over 100,000 clones, roughly 55% of them seen just once; the ten biggest clones take up 10% to 15%. The sample here was CD8+ T cells sorted from blood, taken at week 24, from a patient treated with tofacitinib. This receptor was taken from a human donor with alopecia areata.

In nucleotides, the CDR3 is TGTGCCAGCAGTTTAAACGGTGAGCAGTTCTTC. It encodes CASSLNGEQFF. The genes are TRBV28 and TRBJ2-1; D unclear. The germline V gene has CDR1 MDHEN and CDR2 SYDVKM. This CDR3 is built from 11 residues. V was shortened by 2 bases and J by 9 bases, with 5 bases between the two germline ends. The whole variable domain, filled in from reference TRBV28 and TRBJ2-1, reads DVKVTQSSRYLVKRTGEKVFLECVQDMDHENMFWYRQDPGLGLRLIYFSYDVKMKEKGDIPEGYSVSREKKERFSLILESASTNQTSMYLCASSLNGEQFFGPGTRLTVL.